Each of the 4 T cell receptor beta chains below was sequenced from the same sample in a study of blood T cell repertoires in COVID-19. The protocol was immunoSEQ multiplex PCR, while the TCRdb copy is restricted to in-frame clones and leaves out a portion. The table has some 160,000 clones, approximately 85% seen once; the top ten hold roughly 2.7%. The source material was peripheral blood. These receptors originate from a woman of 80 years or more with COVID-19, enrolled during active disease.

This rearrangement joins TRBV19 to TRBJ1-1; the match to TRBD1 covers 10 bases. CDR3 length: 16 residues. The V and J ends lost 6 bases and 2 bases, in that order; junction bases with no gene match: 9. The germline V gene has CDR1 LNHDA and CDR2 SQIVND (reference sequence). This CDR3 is CASRKAGQGGNTEAFF. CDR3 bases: TGTGCCAGTAGGAAGGCAGGACAGGGGGGAAACACTGAAGCTTTCTTT.

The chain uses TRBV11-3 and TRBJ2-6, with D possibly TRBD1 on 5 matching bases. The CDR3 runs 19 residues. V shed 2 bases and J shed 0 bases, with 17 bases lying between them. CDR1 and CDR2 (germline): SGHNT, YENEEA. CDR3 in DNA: TGTGCCAGCAGCTTATCCAGGGCCCTGAACATCTCTGGGGCCAACGTCCTGACTTTC. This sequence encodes CASSLSRALNISGANVLTF.

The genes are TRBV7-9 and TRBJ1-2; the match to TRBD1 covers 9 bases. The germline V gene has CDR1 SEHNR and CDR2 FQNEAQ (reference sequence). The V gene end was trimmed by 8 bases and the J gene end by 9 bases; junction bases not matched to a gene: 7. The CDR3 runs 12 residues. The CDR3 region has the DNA TGTGCCAGCGGGCGGGACAGGGTACGCTACACCTTC. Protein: CASGRDRVRYTF.

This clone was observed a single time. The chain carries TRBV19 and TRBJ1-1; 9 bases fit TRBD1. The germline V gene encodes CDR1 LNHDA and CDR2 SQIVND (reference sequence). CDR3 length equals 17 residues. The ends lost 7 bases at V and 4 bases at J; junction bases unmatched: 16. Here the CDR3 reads CASKRFSSGTGRTEAFF. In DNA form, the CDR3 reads TGTGCCAGTAAACGATTTTCTTCAGGGACAGGGCGCACTGAAGCTTTCTTT.